The entry below gives a single T cell receptor (beta chain) sequence along with its context. The antigen remains unidentified. Looked up from germline, CDR1 is SQVTM and CDR2 is ANQGSEA. The CDR3 length is 14 residues. The V gene lost 4 bases and the J gene lost 3 bases, with 15 bases spanning the gap. The sample is drawn from a study of blood T cells in healthy people across ages. Study-level information: Through template switching, about one barcoded beta molecule was captured per two T cells, as measured in model experiments. Study-level results: Aged donors had fewer naive CD4+ cells and lower diversity than long-lived donors.

Next came a second PCR, run for about 7 to 12 cycles, which used a sample-barcoded 5' primer along with a J-beta primer mix. TCRdb recomputed calls from the 5' RACE reads with MiXCR, one row per CDR3 protein. There are approximately 1.5 million distinct CDR3 sequences in the sample; less than 45% occur only once, and less than 5% lies in the top ten. The clonotype was recovered from a woman aged 18-29 years in good health. The chain carries TRBV29-1 and TRBJ1-1; D possibly corresponds to TRBD1 (6 bases). The sample taken for sequencing was blood. CDR3 nucleotide sequence: TGCAGCGTTGTCGGAGGAGGGGGATACACTGAAGCTTTCTTT. Protein: CSVVGGGGYTEAFF.